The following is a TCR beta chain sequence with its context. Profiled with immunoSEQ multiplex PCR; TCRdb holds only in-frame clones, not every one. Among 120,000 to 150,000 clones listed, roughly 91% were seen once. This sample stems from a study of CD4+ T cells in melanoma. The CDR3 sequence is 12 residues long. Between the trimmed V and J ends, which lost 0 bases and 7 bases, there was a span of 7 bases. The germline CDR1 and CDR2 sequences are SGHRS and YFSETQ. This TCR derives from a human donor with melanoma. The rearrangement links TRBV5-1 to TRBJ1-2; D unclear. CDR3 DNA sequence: TGCGCCAGCAGCTTGGACCTGATTGGCTACACCTTC. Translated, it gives CASSLDLIGYTF.